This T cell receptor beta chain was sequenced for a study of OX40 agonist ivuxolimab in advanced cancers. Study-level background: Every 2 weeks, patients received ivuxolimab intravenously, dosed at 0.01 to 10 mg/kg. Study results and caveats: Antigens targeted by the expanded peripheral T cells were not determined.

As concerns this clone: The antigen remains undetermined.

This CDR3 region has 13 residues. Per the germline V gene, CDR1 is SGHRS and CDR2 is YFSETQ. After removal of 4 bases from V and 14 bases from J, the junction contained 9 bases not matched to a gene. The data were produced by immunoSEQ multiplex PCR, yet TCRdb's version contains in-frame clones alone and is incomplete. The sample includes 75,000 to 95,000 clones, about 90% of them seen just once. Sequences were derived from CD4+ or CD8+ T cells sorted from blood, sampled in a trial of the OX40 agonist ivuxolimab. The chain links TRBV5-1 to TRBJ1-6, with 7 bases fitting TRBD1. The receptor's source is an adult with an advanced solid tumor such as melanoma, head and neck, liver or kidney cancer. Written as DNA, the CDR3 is TGCGCCAGCAGCGGCACAGGGGCTCAAACCCTCCACTTT. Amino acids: CASSGTGAQTLHF.